The 13 T cell receptor beta chains below were found in one sample sequenced in a study of PD-1 blockade in classical Hodgkin lymphoma. The assay was immunoSEQ multiplex PCR, and TCRdb's table has in-frame clones only and misses some. The table shows 13,000 or so clones, with about four fifths occurring only once. Relapse was seen in all patients after autologous stem cell transplantation, and brentuximab vedotin exposure was variable. Here the sequenced sample was peripheral blood mononuclear cells (PBMCs), taken at baseline. The receptor source for this set is a human donor with classical Hodgkin lymphoma.

This clone has only one observation. This sequence joins TRBV4-3 and TRBJ2-7; 7 nucleotides line up with TRBD2. The CDR3 length is 16 residues. V lost 0 bases, J lost 2 bases, and 7 bases stayed unmatched. CDR1 and CDR2 (germline): LGHNA, YSLEER. CDR3 DNA sequence: TGCGCCAGCAGCCAAGAACCAGCGGGGCCTACCTACGAGCAGTACTTC. As protein: CASSQEPAGPTYEQYF.

CDR3 loop: CAISQGGTSGRTPDTQYF. CDR3 DNA sequence: TGTGCCATCAGTCAGGGAGGGACTAGCGGGAGGACTCCAGATACGCAGTATTTT. V gene TRBV10-3 combines with J gene TRBJ2-3; 15 positions match TRBD2. V gave up 5 bases and J gave up 4 bases; unmatched junction bases: 10. Per the germline V gene, CDR1 is ENHRY and CDR2 is SYGVKD. The CDR3 is made up of 18 amino acids.

This chain links TRBV9 with TRBJ2-5; 13 positions match TRBD2. Germline V gives CDR1 SGDLS, CDR2 YYNGEE. The V gene end was trimmed by 5 bases and the J gene end by 2 bases; junction bases not matched to a gene: 3. CDR3 size: 15 residues. For the CDR3, the DNA is TGTGCCAGCAGACGGACTAGCGGGAGTCAAGAGACCCAGTACTTC. Amino acids: CASRRTSGSQETQYF.

This chain joins TRBV6-5 and TRBJ1-2; D is perhaps TRBD1 (5 bases). V lost 0 bases, J lost 3 bases, and 11 bases lay in between. CDR3 size: 15 residues. Germline CDR1 and CDR2: MNHEY and SVGAGI. This CDR3 reads CASSYSGGDDYGYTF. The CDR3 bases are TGTGCCAGCAGTTACTCGGGGGGGGATGACTATGGCTACACCTTC.

The chain uses TRBV27 and TRBJ2-2; D is undetermined. CDR1 and CDR2 from the germline V gene are MNHEY and SMNVEV (reference sequence). The V end was cut by 6 bases, the J end by 4 bases, with 18 bases between. CDR3 length equals 16 residues. CDR3 protein: CASRRTGLRRTGELFF. Here the CDR3 DNA reads TGTGCCAGCAGGCGCACCGGGCTTAGACGCACCGGGGAGCTGTTTTTT.

V and J are TRBV4-2 and TRBJ2-1; D is perhaps TRBD2 (5 bases). The CDR3 consists of 16 residues. The germline CDR1 and CDR2 sequences are LGHNA and YNFKEQ. V was trimmed by 4 bases and J by 4 bases, leaving 17 bases between them. The CDR3 DNA reads as TGTGCCAGCAGCCCCCGGTACAGCGGTTTATACAATGAGCAGTTCTTC. Translating it yields CASSPRYSGLYNEQFF.

This clone was counted between two and nine times. This sequence joins TRBV30 and TRBJ2-2; the D is unclear. CDR1 and CDR2 (germline): GTSNPN, SVGIG (reference sequence). The CDR3 length is 13 residues. The V end lost 4 bases, the J end lost 5 bases, and 11 bases lay between the germline ends. In nucleotides, the CDR3 is TGTGCCTGGACTCGACTGAATACCGGGGAGCTGTTTTTT. Translation: CAWTRLNTGELFF. Drawing the rest from reference TRBV30 and TRBJ2-2, the complete variable domain is SQTIHQWPATLVQPVGSPLSLECTVEGTSNPNLYWYRQAAGRGLQLLFYSVGIGQISSEVPQNLSASRPQDRQFILSSKKLLLSDSGFYLCAWTRLNTGELFFGEGSRLTVL.

The chain carries TRBV6-1 and TRBJ2-7, with TRBD1 matching 8 bases. The ends lost 6 bases at V and 1 base at J; junction bases unmatched: 8. The CDR3 totals 15 residues. From germline, CDR1 is MNHNS and CDR2 SASEGT. The CDR3 nucleotides read TGTGCCAGCAGCGTGACAGGGGACCCTTCCTACGAGCAGTACGTC. Translated: CASSVTGDPSYEQYV.

The V call is TRBV30, the J call TRBJ1-1; D perhaps matches TRBD1 (6 bases). Trimming removed 2 bases at V and 6 bases at J, with 13 bases between. CDR1 is GTSNPN, CDR2 SVGIG, per germline (reference sequence). This CDR3 has 13 residues. This CDR3 reads CAWSSRGEAEAFF. CDR3 bases: TGTGCCTGGAGTTCCAGGGGCGAGGCTGAAGCTTTCTTT.

The chain carries TRBV5-4 and TRBJ1-4; D is unclear. CDR1 and CDR2 from the germline V gene are SGHNT and YYREEE (reference sequence). The CDR3 consists of 15 residues. V shed 0 bases and J shed 0 bases, with 6 bases lying between them. The CDR3 DNA reads as TGTGCCAGCAGCTTGGACGTGGCAACTAATGAAAAACTGTTTTTT. This sequence encodes CASSLDVATNEKLFF.

This chain uses TRBV21-1 with TRBJ2-7. TRBV21-1 is an annotated pseudogene. The CDR3 is made up of 17 amino acids. CDR3 sequence reads: CASSKKAYRVPSNEQYV. DNA for the CDR3: TGTGCCAGCAGCAAAAAGGCCTATAGGGTACCCTCAAACGAGCAGTACGTC.

The chain joins TRBV19 to TRBJ2-7; D is undetermined. The germline gives CDR1 LNHDA, CDR2 SQIVND (reference sequence). The CDR3 consists of 16 residues. Trimming left V 0 bases short and J 0 bases short, with 12 bases between. The CDR3 is CASSIELRQYSYEQYF. The CDR3 DNA sequence: TGTGCCAGTAGTATAGAACTCCGCCAGTACTCCTACGAGCAGTACTTC.

On this clone itself: Germline is not matched at one junction end, which may reflect a read error. This chain uses TRBV2 with TRBJ1-1; the D gene is possibly TRBD1 (5 bases). From germline, CDR1 is SNHLY and CDR2 FYNNEI. The CDR3 sequence is 12 residues long. CDR3 residues: CASSERNRGVRF. The CDR3 DNA follows: TGTGCCAGCAGTGAACGTAATAGGGGAGTGCGCTTT.